Given below is one T cell receptor (beta chain) in context. Its cognate antigen is unknown. In germline, CDR1 is SGHAT, CDR2 FQNNGV. V lost 5 bases and J lost 4; bases outside the gene matches: 7. The CDR3 has 15 amino acids. Genomic DNA acted as the template from which TCR beta VDJ combination and CDR3 sequence profiling were carried out. TCRdb recomputed calls from the reads with MiXCR, one row per CDR3 protein. The table includes some 45,000 distinct CDR3 sequences, around 63% detected once. This entry is derived from a study of CD8+CD57+ T cells in acquired aplastic anemia. Study-level information: There were roughly 10 million reads, on average, for CD4+ cells from healthy donors. General study results and limits: Overlap between patients and controls comprised 25 to 35 CD8+ CDR3 sequences.

The TCR was taken from a human donor in good health, serving as a control. Sequenced material: sorted CD4+, CD8+, or CD8+CD57+ T cells (not recorded which) from PBMCs. The chain joins TRBV11-2 to TRBJ1-5; TRBD1 matches at 8 bases. In DNA form, the CDR3 reads TGTGCCAGCAGCCTTCAGGGGGCAAGAAATCAGCCCCAGCATTTT. As protein: CASSLQGARNQPQHF.